These T cell receptor beta chains were read from a single sample in a study of cytomegalovirus exposure and HLA in healthy donors. The data were produced by immunoSEQ multiplex PCR, yet TCRdb's version contains in-frame clones alone and is incomplete. The sample records 170,000 or so clones, about 84% being singletons. Sequenced input: PBMCs. The receptor source for this set is a man aged 18 to 30 in good health and CMV-seronegative. Each CDR3 is given with its conserved first and last residue. Fields, in order: CDR3 length, V gene, clone size, J gene, D gene, CDR3 DNA, CDR3 protein. The D gene is left open where the match is weak. The size of a clone is reported for some rows only, either as once, few or many, or as a class for expanded clones.

length: 15
V: TRBV7-7
size: -
J: TRBJ2-1
D: TRBD2
DNA: TGTGCTAGCAGCCCCAGCGGGGGGCCGTACAATGAGCAGTTCTTC
CDR3: CASSPSGGPYNEQFF

length: 15
V: TRBV6-1
size: -
J: TRBJ1-5
D: TRBD1
DNA: TGTGCCAGCAGCGCAGACAGGGGGCGCGGTCAGCCCCAGCATTTT
CDR3: CASSADRGRGQPQHF

length: 14
V: TRBV10-3
size: few
J: TRBJ2-1
D: -
DNA: TGTGCCATCAGGACTAGTGTCGACGGTCATGAGCAGTTCTTC
CDR3: CAIRTSVDGHEQFF

length: 13
V: TRBV5-1
size: -
J: TRBJ1-6
D: TRBD1
DNA: TGCGCCAGCAGCCGGACAGGGGACTCACCCCTCCACTTT
CDR3: CASSRTGDSPLHF

length: 14
V: TRBV18
size: -
J: TRBJ2-3
D: -
DNA: TGTGCCAGCTCACCCCGCGGCAGTCCGGATACGCAGTATTTT
CDR3: CASSPRGSPDTQYF

length: 17
V: TRBV7-9
size: -
J: TRBJ2-3
D: -
DNA: TGTGCCAGCAGGTTAGCCTCAGGGAAGAGTGGCACAGATACGCAGTATTTT
CDR3: CASRLASGKSGTDTQYF

length: 13
V: TRBV6-1
size: -
J: TRBJ2-6
D: -
DNA: TGTGCCAGCAGTTCACCGGGCAACCGGGGCCTGACTTTC
CDR3: CASSSPGNRGLTF

length: 13
V: TRBV7-8
size: few
J: TRBJ1-2
D: TRBD1
DNA: TGTGCCAGCAGCTTAGGGACAGGGTATGGCTACACCTTC
CDR3: CASSLGTGYGYTF

length: 12
V: TRBV28
size: -
J: TRBJ1-5
D: -
DNA: TGTGCCAGCGGCAGGGTAGGACAGCCCCAGCATTTT
CDR3: CASGRVGQPQHF

length: 14
V: TRBV5-1
size: -
J: TRBJ1-1
D: TRBD1
DNA: TGCGCCAGCATACGGGACAGGGCGAGCACTGAAGCTTTCTTT
CDR3: CASIRDRASTEAFF

length: 13
V: TRBV7-9
size: -
J: TRBJ1-5
D: -
DNA: TGTTCCAGCAGCTTAGCGGCAAATCAGCCCCAGCATTTT
CDR3: CSSSLAANQPQHF

length: 14
V: TRBV14
size: -
J: TRBJ1-4
D: TRBD1
DNA: TGTGCCAGCAGCCAGACAGGGTTTGGTGAAAAACTGTTTTTT
CDR3: CASSQTGFGEKLFF

length: 14
V: TRBV27
size: -
J: TRBJ2-3
D: -
DNA: TGTGCCAGCAGTTTTCTCCAGGGCACAGATACGCAGTATTTT
CDR3: CASSFLQGTDTQYF

length: 14
V: TRBV2
size: -
J: TRBJ1-2
D: -
DNA: TGTGCCAGCAGTGAGCAGGGTTTCCCATATGGCTACACCTTC
CDR3: CASSEQGFPYGYTF

length: 15
V: TRBV5-1
size: -
J: TRBJ2-5
D: -
DNA: TGCGCCAGCAGCTTCCTTACAGGCGTCCAAGAGACCCAGTACTTC
CDR3: CASSFLTGVQETQYF

length: 15
V: TRBV5-1
size: -
J: TRBJ2-7
D: -
DNA: TGCGCCAGCAGCTTGACGACAGGCGGCCTCTACGAGCAGTACTTC
CDR3: CASSLTTGGLYEQYF

length: 15
V: TRBV4-1
size: -
J: TRBJ2-7
D: -
DNA: TGCGCCAGCAGCCCGACAACAGCGGAATCCTACGAGCAGTACTTC
CDR3: CASSPTTAESYEQYF

length: 14
V: TRBV7-8
size: -
J: TRBJ2-7
D: -
DNA: TGTGCCAGCAGCTTAGGGTGGAGCTCCTACGAGCAGTACTTC
CDR3: CASSLGWSSYEQYF

length: 13
V: TRBV6-6
size: -
J: TRBJ2-7
D: -
DNA: TGTGCCAGCACCTTACGGGGCTCCTACGAGCAGTACTTC
CDR3: CASTLRGSYEQYF

length: 13
V: TRBV7-9
size: -
J: TRBJ2-7
D: -
DNA: TGTTCCAGCAGCCGGACAGCAACCTACGAGCAGTACTTC
CDR3: CSSSRTATYEQYF

length: 12
V: TRBV19
size: -
J: TRBJ2-3
D: -
DNA: TGTGCCAGTAAGGCGGTTTCAGATACGCAGTATTTT
CDR3: CASKAVSDTQYF

length: 12
V: TRBV9
size: -
J: TRBJ2-1
D: -
DNA: TGTGCCAGCAGTCCCCACATCAATGAGCAGTTCTTC
CDR3: CASSPHINEQFF

length: 15
V: TRBV7-9
size: -
J: TRBJ1-1
D: TRBD1
DNA: TGTGCCAGCATCCGAGGGGGCGCGACGAACACTGAAGCTTTCTTT
CDR3: CASIRGGATNTEAFF

length: 12
V: TRBV7-9
size: -
J: TRBJ2-1
D: -
DNA: TGTGCCAGCAGCACCCGAGGGGGAGAGCAGTTCTTC
CDR3: CASSTRGGEQFF

length: 15
V: TRBV5-1
size: -
J: TRBJ2-1
D: TRBD1
DNA: TGCGCCAGCAATAACGCCGGGACAGGTGACAATGAGCAGTTCTTC
CDR3: CASNNAGTGDNEQFF

length: 14
V: TRBV6-6
size: -
J: TRBJ2-5
D: TRBD1
DNA: TGTGCCAGCAGTTGGACAGGGTTGACAGAGACCCAGTACTTC
CDR3: CASSWTGLTETQYF

length: 13
V: TRBV7-9
size: few
J: TRBJ1-1
D: -
DNA: TGTGCCAGCAGCCAGACAGGGAACACTGAAGCTTTCTTT
CDR3: CASSQTGNTEAFF

length: 14
V: TRBV6-5
size: -
J: TRBJ2-3
D: TRBD1
DNA: TGTGCCAGCAGACAGACAGGGTCCACAGATACGCAGTATTTT
CDR3: CASRQTGSTDTQYF

length: 15
V: TRBV11-3
size: few
J: TRBJ2-7
D: TRBD1
DNA: TGTGCCAGCAGCGCAAGGGACAGGGCACAAATCGAGCTGTACTTC
CDR3: CASSARDRAQIELYF

length: 13
V: TRBV7-2
size: few
J: TRBJ1-2
D: -
DNA: TGTGCCAGCAGCCCCCCGGGGGGCATTAGCTACACCTTC
CDR3: CASSPPGGISYTF

length: 14
V: TRBV6-6
size: -
J: TRBJ2-7
D: -
DNA: TGTGCCAGCGGGAGTTTTGGAACCTCCTACGAGCAGTACTTC
CDR3: CASGSFGTSYEQYF

length: 13
V: TRBV2
size: -
J: TRBJ2-5
D: TRBD2
DNA: TGTGCAGCACGGACTAGGTCGTCAAGGGCCCAGTACTTC
CDR3: CAARTRSSRAQYF

length: 17
V: TRBV4-2
size: -
J: TRBJ2-5
D: TRBD2
DNA: TGTGCCAGCAGCCAACATAGGGGAGCGGGAGGTACGGAGACCCAGTACTTC
CDR3: CASSQHRGAGGTETQYF

length: 14
V: TRBV19
size: -
J: TRBJ2-2
D: -
DNA: TGTGCCAGTAGTGTCGGGACACCTCCCGGGGAGCTGTTTTTT
CDR3: CASSVGTPPGELFF

length: 18
V: TRBV7-3
size: -
J: TRBJ2-1
D: TRBD2
DNA: TGTGCCAGCAGCTTAAAAGATGCGGGACTAGGGGATTACAATGAGCAGTTCTTC
CDR3: CASSLKDAGLGDYNEQFF

length: 15
V: TRBV14
size: -
J: TRBJ1-2
D: -
DNA: TGTGCCAGCAGCCAAGAACCGACAGGAACCTATGGCTACACCTTC
CDR3: CASSQEPTGTYGYTF

length: 13
V: TRBV2
size: -
J: TRBJ2-1
D: -
DNA: TGTGCCAGCAGTGATAAGCGGGACAATGAGCAGTTCTTC
CDR3: CASSDKRDNEQFF

length: 14
V: TRBV15
size: -
J: TRBJ1-2
D: -
DNA: TGTGCCACCAGCAGAGAATTAGACAGCTATGGCTACACCTTC
CDR3: CATSRELDSYGYTF

length: 15
V: TRBV11-3
size: -
J: TRBJ2-2
D: TRBD2
DNA: TGTGCCAGCGCGCCGGGAGGCACGAACACCGGGGAGCTGTTTTTT
CDR3: CASAPGGTNTGELFF

length: 14
V: TRBV9
size: -
J: TRBJ2-7
D: TRBD1
DNA: TGTGCCAGCAGCGAAACTACAGGGGGCGACGAGCAGTACTTC
CDR3: CASSETTGGDEQYF

length: 14
V: TRBV5-1
size: -
J: TRBJ2-2
D: -
DNA: TGCGCCAGCCAGGGGACGGCGAACACCGGGGAGCTGTTTTTT
CDR3: CASQGTANTGELFF

length: 13
V: TRBV5-4
size: once
J: TRBJ2-1
D: -
DNA: TGTGCCAGCAGCCCCGGGGGGCTCAATGAGCAGTTCTTC
CDR3: CASSPGGLNEQFF

length: 15
V: TRBV2
size: -
J: TRBJ1-6
D: -
DNA: TGTGCCAGCAGTGCGTGGACACAGTATAATTCACCCCTCCACTTT
CDR3: CASSAWTQYNSPLHF

length: 15
V: TRBV4-1
size: -
J: TRBJ1-5
D: -
DNA: TGCGCCAGCAGCCAAGAGACAGGACGTAATCAGCCCCAGCATTTT
CDR3: CASSQETGRNQPQHF

length: 15
V: TRBV4-3
size: -
J: TRBJ2-7
D: -
DNA: TGCGCCAGCAGCCAAGACGAAAGGACAAGCTACGAGCAGTACTTC
CDR3: CASSQDERTSYEQYF

length: 16
V: TRBV18
size: -
J: TRBJ2-7
D: -
DNA: TGTGCCAGCTCACCCTTCGGGAGGACAGGGACCTACGAGCAGTACTTC
CDR3: CASSPFGRTGTYEQYF

length: 12
V: TRBV29-1
size: -
J: TRBJ2-3
D: -
DNA: TGCAGCGTTGTGCGGGGCACAGATACGCAGTATTTT
CDR3: CSVVRGTDTQYF

length: 14
V: TRBV19
size: few
J: TRBJ2-7
D: TRBD1
DNA: TGTGCCAGTAGTTCCGGGACAGGGGCCTACGAGCAGTACTTC
CDR3: CASSSGTGAYEQYF

length: 16
V: TRBV5-8
size: -
J: TRBJ1-3
D: -
DNA: TGTGCCAGCAGCCGGATCAGCGAATTCTCTGGAAACACCATATATTTT
CDR3: CASSRISEFSGNTIYF

length: 10
V: TRBV6-5
size: -
J: TRBJ1-2
D: TRBD1
DNA: TGTGCCAGCAGGGACAGGTTCTACACCTTC
CDR3: CASRDRFYTF

length: 14
V: TRBV7-2
size: few
J: TRBJ2-7
D: TRBD1
DNA: TGTGCCAGCAGCTTAGACAGGGGGACCTACGAGCAGTACTTC
CDR3: CASSLDRGTYEQYF

length: 16
V: TRBV14
size: -
J: TRBJ2-7
D: -
DNA: TGTGCCAGCAGCCAAGATCTTGCTAGAGGGTCCTACGAGCAGTACTTC
CDR3: CASSQDLARGSYEQYF

length: 13
V: TRBV30
size: few
J: TRBJ2-1
D: TRBD2
DNA: TGTGCCTGGAGTGTTGCTAGCGGGAGGTGGCAGTTCTTC
CDR3: CAWSVASGRWQFF